Detailed here is one TCR beta chain. There is no known antigen for this receptor. The junction and the germline gene differ at one end; a read error may be behind it. Before undergoing thyroid surgery, none of the patients had been given any kind of treatment. Using T-cell receptor beta sequencing, the study looked back at clinical samples from patients collected from about 2011 to 2019. The sample belongs to a study of metastatic and nonmetastatic thyroid tumors (dated by TCRdb to the early 2020s). At the level of the whole study: For patients with malignant and with benign thyroid disease, the researchers compared repertoires between peripheral blood samples and tumor or nodule tissue samples. Here is what the overall study found, with its caveats: In both blood and tumor samples, malignant tumors were reported to have significantly higher TCR beta diversity than benign nodules.

The library came from PCR. The instrument was an Illumina HiSeq 4000. High-throughput sequencing was used to profile the TCR beta-chain CDR3 region of each patient. In the authors' own workflow: A classifier to discriminate distant-metastatic papillary thyroid cancer patients was built from CDR3 differences across clinicopathological groups. The Shannon index was used to measure repertoire diversity, and the Morisita-Horn index was used to measure how similar tumor and blood repertoires were. The raw public reads went through TCRdb reprocessing: fastp at Q25, MiXCR clone calling, in-frame beta chains kept. The V and J calls were determined by TCRdb, not by the authors. This sample is represented by about 39,000 clones; about 20% of them were singletons. The ten largest account for around 15% of the sample. In the germline V gene (reference sequence), CDR1 corresponds to SGHAT and CDR2 to FQDESV. The CDR3 has 15 amino acids, counting the end cysteine and phenylalanine. Only the CDR3 part of the read is kept: 45 bases, read in frame from the first base.

The sample was tumor tissue. The receptor was isolated from a female donor with papillary thyroid cancer or a benign thyroid nodule (not recorded which). Some clones in this sample may be carry-over from other donors' samples. The sequence links TRBV11-1 to TRBJ2-1; there is no confident call for the D gene. The base sequence is TGTGCCAGCAGCTTGACCGGTGGCCAGTACAATGAGCAGTTTTTC. Translated, it reads CASSLTGGQYNEQFF.